This T cell receptor beta chain was obtained from a study of monozygotic twins with inflammatory bowel disease. Points from the study as a whole: Concordance status among twins (concordant versus discordant) showed no link to repertoire similarity, possibly from limited power.

This CDR3 is 13 amino acids long. Germline CDR1 DFQATT, CDR2 SNEGSKA (reference sequence). Added by template switching were UMIs that each held a 6-nucleotide sample barcode. No DNA is given; TCRdb re-called the 5' RACE reads and lists each CDR3 protein once. This repertoire includes just over 300,000 distinct CDR3 sequences. Notes on this clonotype: Antigen specificity is unknown.

Sequencing was done on a sample of blood. This TCR was sampled from a human donor with ulcerative colitis or Crohn's disease, or a healthy co-twin of an affected twin (not recorded which). The V gene is TRBV20-1, the J gene TRBJ1-1; the D call of TRBD1 rests on TCRdb alone, since no DNA is present to check it. The CDR3 is CSGTHRGGTEAFF.